The clone carrying this T cell receptor beta chain was observed once. The data stem from a study of blood T cell repertoires in COVID-19. Study-wide background: The origin of the acute and convalescent COVID-19 samples was the United States, Italy and Spain. Sources were T cells, B-cell-depleted T cells, or PBMCs; the material itself was cDNA or gDNA.

Germline assignment: CDR1 KGHDR and CDR2 SFDVKD. After removal of 5 bases from V and 3 bases from J, the junction contained 4 bases not matched to a gene. The CDR3 spans 15 residues. Per the original methods: Estimates of nucleated cell counts were drawn from the amplification of reference gene primers. This table comes from immunoSEQ multiplex PCR, and its TCRdb copy is limited to in-frame clones, with some not included. V and J calls and clone size are given by that table; D and trimming were obtained from the DNA. The repertoire holds approximately 120,000 clones, with roughly four fifths as singletons.

Sequenced input: peripheral blood. The V call is TRBV24-1, the J call TRBJ2-2; 8 positions agree with TRBD1. This receptor was taken from a man in his sixties with acute or convalescent COVID-19. The CDR3 DNA follows: TGTGCCACCAGTGTCACAGGGGGGTACACCGGGGAGCTGTTTTTT. This sequence encodes CATSVTGGYTGELFF.